The T cell receptor beta chain under discussion was sequenced for a study of shared clonotypes between healthy human individuals. The study, taken as a whole, reports: Rarefaction demonstrated incomplete sorted-subset sequencing despite large depth. The small donor group covered limited genetic and exposure diversity.

The study ran the assay at deep level. The assay was immunoSEQ multiplex PCR, and TCRdb's table has in-frame clones only and misses some. The table lists about 580,000 clones, nearly 98% of them singletons. Details on this clone: Its antigen is not identified.

This CDR3 has 13 amino acids. Trimming took off 4 bases at V and 8 bases at J, with 12 bases between the two ends. CDR1 SGDLS and CDR2 YYNGEE come from the germline V gene. As defined, naive CD8 cells were CD45RO-negative and positively selected for CCR7, with terminally differentiated effector memory CD45RA+ cells excluded. The gene calls are TRBV9 and TRBJ1-4, with D tentatively TRBD1 (6 bases). The receptor's source is a man aged 25 to 40 in good health. The sample comprised naive CD8+ T cells sorted from blood. CDR3 DNA: TGTGCCAGCAGCCCAGGACAGTCCGAAAAACTGTTTTTT. Its translation is CASSPGQSEKLFF.